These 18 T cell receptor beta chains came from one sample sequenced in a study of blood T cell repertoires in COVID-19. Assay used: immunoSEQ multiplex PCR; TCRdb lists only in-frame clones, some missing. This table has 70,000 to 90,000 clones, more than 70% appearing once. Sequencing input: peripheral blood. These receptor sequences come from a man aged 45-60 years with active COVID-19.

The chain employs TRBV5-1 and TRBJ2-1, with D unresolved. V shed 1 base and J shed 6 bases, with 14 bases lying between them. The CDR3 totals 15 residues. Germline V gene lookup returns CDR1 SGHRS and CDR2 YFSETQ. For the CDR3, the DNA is TGCGCCAGCAGCTTGTTACGAACAGCCCCCAATGAGCAGTTCTTC. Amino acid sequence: CASSLLRTAPNEQFF.

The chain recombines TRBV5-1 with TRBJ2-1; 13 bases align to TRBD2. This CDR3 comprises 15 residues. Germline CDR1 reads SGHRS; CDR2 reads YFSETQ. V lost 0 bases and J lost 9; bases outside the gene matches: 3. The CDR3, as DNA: TGCGCCAGCAGCTTGGCTACTAGCGGGAGGGTTGAGCAGTTCTTC. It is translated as CASSLATSGRVEQFF.

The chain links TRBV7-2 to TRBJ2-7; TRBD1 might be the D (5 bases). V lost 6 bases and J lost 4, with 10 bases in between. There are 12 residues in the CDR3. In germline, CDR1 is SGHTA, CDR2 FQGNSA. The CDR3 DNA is TGTGCCAGCAGTTCCCAGGGTTACGAGCAGTACTTC. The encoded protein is CASSSQGYEQYF. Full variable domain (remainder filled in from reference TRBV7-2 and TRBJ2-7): GAGVSQSPSNKVTEKGKDVELRCDPISGHTALYWYRQSLGQGLEFLIYFQGNSAPDKSGLPSDRFSAERTGGSVSTLTIQRTQQEDSAVYLCASSSQGYEQYFGPGTRLTVT.

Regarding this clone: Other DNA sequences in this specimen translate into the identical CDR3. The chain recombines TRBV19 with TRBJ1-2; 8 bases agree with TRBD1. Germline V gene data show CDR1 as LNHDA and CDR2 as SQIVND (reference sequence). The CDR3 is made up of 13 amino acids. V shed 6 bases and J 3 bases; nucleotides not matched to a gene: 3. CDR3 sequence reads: CASSLTGDYGYTF. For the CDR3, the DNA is TGTGCCAGTAGCTTGACAGGGGACTATGGCTACACCTTC. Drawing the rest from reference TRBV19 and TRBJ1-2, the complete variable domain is DGGITQSPKYLFRKEGQNVTLSCEQNLNHDAMYWYRQDPGQGLRLIYYSQIVNDFQKGDIAEGYSVSREKKESFPLTVTSAQKNPTAFYLCASSLTGDYGYTFGSGTRLTVV.

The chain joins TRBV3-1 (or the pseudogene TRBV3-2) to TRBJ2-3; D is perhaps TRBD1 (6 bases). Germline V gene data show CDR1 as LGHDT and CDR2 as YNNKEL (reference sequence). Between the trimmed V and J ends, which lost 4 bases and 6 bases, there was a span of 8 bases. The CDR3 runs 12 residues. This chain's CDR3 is CASSPQGDTQYF. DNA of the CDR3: TGTGCCAGCAGCCCGCAGGGGGATACGCAGTATTTT.

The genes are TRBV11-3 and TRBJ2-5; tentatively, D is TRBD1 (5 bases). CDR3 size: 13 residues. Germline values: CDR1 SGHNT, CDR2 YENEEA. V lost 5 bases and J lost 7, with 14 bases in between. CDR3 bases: TGTGCCAGCAGCCCAGGGCCAGGCGGGACCCAGTACTTC. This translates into CASSPGPGGTQYF.

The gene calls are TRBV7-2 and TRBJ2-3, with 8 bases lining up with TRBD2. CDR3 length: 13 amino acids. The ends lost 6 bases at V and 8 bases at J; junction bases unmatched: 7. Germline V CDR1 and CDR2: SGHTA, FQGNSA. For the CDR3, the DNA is TGTGCCAGCAGGGGAGCGGGGGCGGCTACGCAGTATTTT. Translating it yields CASRGAGAATQYF.

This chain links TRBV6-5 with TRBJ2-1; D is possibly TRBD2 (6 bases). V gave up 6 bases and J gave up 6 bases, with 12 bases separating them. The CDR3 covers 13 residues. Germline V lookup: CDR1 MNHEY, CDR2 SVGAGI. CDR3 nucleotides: TGTGCCAGCAGCCTCGGGAGTTCCAATGAGCAGTTCTTC. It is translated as CASSLGSSNEQFF.

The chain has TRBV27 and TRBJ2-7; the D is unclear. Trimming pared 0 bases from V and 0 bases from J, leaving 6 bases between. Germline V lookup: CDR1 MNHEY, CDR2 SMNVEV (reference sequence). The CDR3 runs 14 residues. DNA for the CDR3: TGTGCCAGCAGTTTATCAGCTAGCTCCTACGAGCAGTACTTC. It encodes CASSLSASSYEQYF.

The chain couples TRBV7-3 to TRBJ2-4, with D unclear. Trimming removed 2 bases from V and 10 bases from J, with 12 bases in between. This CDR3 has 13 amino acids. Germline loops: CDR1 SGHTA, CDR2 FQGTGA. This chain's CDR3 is CASSLDKSLIQYF. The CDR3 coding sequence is TGTGCCAGCAGCTTAGACAAGAGTTTAATTCAGTACTTC. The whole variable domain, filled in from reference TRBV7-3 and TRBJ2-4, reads GAGVSQTPSNKVTEKGKYVELRCDPISGHTALYWYRQSLGQGPEFLIYFQGTGAADDSGLPNDRFFAVRPEGSVSTLKIQRTERGDSAVYLCASSLDKSLIQYFGAGTRLSVL.

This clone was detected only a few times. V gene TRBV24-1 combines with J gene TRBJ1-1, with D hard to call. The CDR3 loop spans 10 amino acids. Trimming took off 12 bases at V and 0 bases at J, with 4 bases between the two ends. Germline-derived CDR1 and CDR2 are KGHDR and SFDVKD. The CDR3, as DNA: TGTGCCCTAGTGAACACTGAAGCTTTCTTT. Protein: CALVNTEAFF.

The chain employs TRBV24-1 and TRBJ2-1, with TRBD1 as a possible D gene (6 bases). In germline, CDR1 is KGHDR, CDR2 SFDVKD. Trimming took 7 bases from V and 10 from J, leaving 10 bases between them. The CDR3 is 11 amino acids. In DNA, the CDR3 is TGTGCCACCAGACAGGGTGGCGAGCAGTTCTTC. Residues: CATRQGGEQFF.

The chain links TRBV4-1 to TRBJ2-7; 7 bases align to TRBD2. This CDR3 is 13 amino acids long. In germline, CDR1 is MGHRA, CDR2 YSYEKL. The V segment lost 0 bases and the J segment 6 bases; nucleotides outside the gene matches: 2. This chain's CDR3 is CASSQDGGGEQYF. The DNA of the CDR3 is TGCGCCAGCAGCCAAGATGGGGGGGGCGAGCAGTACTTC.

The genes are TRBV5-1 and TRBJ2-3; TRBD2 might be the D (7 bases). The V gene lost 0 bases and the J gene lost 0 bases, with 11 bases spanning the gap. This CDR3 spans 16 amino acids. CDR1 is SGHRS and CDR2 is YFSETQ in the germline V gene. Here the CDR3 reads CASSLDPGGSTDTQYF. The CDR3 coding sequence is TGCGCCAGCAGCTTGGACCCGGGGGGCAGCACAGATACGCAGTATTTT.

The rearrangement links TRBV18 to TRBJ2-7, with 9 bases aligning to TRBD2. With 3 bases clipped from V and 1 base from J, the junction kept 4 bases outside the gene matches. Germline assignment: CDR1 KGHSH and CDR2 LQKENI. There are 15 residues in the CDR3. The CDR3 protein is CASSPSGLASYEQYF. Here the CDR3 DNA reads TGTGCCAGCTCACCTTCCGGACTAGCGTCCTACGAGCAGTACTTC.

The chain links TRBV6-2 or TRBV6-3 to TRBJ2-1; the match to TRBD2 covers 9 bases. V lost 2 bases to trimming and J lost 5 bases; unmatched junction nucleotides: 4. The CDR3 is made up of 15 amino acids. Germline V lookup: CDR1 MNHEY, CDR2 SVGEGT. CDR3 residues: CASSYGASGNNEQFF. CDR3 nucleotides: TGTGCCAGCAGTTACGGGGCTAGCGGGAACAATGAGCAGTTCTTC.

CDR3 DNA: TGTGCCAGCAGCACCAGGGTCCCCGGGGAGCTGTTTTTT. As protein: CASSTRVPGELFF. The rearrangement links TRBV7-2 to TRBJ2-2; D is perhaps TRBD1 (5 bases). The CDR3 runs to 13 residues. The germline V and J ends were trimmed by 5 bases and 6 bases, with 10 bases remaining between them. CDR1 and CDR2 (germline): SGHTA, FQGNSA.

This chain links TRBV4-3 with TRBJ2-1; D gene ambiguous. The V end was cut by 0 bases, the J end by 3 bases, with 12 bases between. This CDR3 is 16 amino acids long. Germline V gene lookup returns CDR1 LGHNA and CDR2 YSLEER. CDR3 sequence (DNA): TGCGCCAGCAGCCAAGAAATGGCGGATTTCTACAATGAGCAGTTCTTC. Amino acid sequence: CASSQEMADFYNEQFF.